The clone carrying this TCR beta chain has just a few counts. The antigen is not known. The source of the sample is a study of response to subunit inactivated influenza vaccine. TCRdb reprocessed the RT-PCR reads with MiXCR, giving one entry per CDR3 protein. The sample records 500,000 or so distinct CDR3 sequences, about 15% being singletons. CDR3 length equals 15 residues. Trimming cost V 5 bases and J 0 bases; bases outside gene matches: 5. Germline V lookup: CDR1 DFQATT, CDR2 SNEGSKA (reference sequence). General study results and limits: The authors suggested that every seasonal influenza vaccination recruits few new T cells.

The clonotype comes from a man in his fifties or sixties who received an inactivated influenza vaccine. The rearrangement links TRBV20-1 to TRBJ2-2, with 8 bases fitting TRBD2. Source: CD4+ T cells sorted from PBMCs, taken around 25 months after vaccination. This chain's CDR3 is CSALAGGSNTGELFF. The DNA for the CDR3 is TGCAGTGCTCTGGCGGGAGGTTCGAACACCGGGGAGCTGTTTTTT.